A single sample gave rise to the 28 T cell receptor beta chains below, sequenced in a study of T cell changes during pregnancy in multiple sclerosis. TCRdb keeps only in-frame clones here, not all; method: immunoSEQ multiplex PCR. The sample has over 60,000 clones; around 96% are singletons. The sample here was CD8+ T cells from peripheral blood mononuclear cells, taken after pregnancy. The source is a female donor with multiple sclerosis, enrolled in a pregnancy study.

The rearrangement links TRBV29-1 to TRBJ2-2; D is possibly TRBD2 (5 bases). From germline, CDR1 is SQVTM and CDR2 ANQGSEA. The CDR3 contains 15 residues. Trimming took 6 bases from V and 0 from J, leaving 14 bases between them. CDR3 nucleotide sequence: TGCAGCGTCGTTAAACTAGATCCGAACACCGGGGAGCTGTTTTTT. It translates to CSVVKLDPNTGELFF.

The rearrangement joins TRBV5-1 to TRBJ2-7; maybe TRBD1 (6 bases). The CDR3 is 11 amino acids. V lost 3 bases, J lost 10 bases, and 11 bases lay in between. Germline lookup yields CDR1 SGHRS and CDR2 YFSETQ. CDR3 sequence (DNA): TGCGCCAGCAGCTCCGGACAGACTCAGTACTTC. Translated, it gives CASSSGQTQYF.

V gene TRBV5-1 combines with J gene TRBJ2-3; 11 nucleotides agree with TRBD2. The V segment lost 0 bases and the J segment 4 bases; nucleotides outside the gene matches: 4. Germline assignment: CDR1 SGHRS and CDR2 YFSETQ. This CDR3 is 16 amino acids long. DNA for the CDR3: TGCGCCAGCAGCTTGGAGTTAGCGGGAGGGTCAGATACGCAGTATTTT. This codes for CASSLELAGGSDTQYF.

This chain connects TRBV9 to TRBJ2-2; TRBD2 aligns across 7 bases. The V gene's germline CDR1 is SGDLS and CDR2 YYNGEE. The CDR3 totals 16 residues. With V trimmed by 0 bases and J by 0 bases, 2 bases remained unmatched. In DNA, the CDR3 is TGTGCCAGCAGCGTAGCCAGCGGGGCGAACACCGGGGAGCTGTTTTTT. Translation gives CASSVASGANTGELFF.

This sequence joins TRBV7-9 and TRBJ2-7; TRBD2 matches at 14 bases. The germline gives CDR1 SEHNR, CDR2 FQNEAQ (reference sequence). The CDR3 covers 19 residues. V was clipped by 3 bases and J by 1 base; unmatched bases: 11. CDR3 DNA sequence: TGTGCCAGCAGCTTTGGCCCGGGACTAGCGGGAGTCCGATCCTACGAGCAGTACTTC. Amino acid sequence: CASSFGPGLAGVRSYEQYF.

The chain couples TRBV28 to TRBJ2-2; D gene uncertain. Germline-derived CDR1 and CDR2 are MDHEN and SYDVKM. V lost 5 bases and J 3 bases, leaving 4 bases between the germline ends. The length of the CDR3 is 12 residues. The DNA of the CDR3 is TGTGCCAGCAGTCCTCACACCGGGGAGCTGTTTTTT. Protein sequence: CASSPHTGELFF.

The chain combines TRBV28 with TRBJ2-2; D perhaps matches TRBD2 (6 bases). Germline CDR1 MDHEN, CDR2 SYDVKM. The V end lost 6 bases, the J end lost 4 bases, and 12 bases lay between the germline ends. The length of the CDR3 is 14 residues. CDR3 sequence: CASRLSGVTGELFF. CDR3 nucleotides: TGTGCCAGCAGGCTTTCGGGGGTCACCGGGGAGCTGTTTTTT.

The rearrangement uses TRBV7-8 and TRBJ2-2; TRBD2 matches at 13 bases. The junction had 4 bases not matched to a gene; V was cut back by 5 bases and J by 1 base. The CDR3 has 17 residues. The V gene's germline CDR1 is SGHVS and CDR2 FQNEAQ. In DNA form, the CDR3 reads TGTGCCAGCAGCAGGGGGACTAGCGGGATGAACACCGGGGAGCTGTTTTTT. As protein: CASSRGTSGMNTGELFF.

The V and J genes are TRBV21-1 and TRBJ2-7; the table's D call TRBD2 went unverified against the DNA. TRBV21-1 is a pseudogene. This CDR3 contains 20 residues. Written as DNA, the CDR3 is TGTGCCAGCAGCAAAGCACTTGGGACTAGCGGTATTAGGTCCTCCTACGAGCAGTACTTC. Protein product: CASSKALGTSGIRSSYEQYF.

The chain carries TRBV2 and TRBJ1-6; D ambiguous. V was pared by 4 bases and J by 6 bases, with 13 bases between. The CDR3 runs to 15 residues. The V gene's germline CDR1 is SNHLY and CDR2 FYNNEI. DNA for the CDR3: TGTGCCAGCAGTGTCCCCGGAGACCTTAATTCACCCCTCCACTTT. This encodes CASSVPGDLNSPLHF.

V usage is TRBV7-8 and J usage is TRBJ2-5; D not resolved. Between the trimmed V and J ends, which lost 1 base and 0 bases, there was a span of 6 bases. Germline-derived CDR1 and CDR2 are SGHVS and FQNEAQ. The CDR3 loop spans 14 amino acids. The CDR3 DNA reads TGTGCCAGCAGCTTAGTGCACAACCAAGAGACCCAGTACTTC. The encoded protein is CASSLVHNQETQYF.

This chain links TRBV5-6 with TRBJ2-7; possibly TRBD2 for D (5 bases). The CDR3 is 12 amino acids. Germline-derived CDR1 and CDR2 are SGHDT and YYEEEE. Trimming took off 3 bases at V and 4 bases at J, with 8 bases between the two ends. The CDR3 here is CASSWSGYEQYF. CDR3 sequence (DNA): TGTGCCAGCAGCTGGAGCGGATACGAGCAGTACTTC.

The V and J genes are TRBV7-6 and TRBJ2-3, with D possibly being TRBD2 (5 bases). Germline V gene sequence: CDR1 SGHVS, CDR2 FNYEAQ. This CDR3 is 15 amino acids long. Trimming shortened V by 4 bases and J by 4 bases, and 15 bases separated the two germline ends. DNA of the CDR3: TGTGCCAGCAGCTCTAGCTGGGGTCGGGCAGATACGCAGTATTTT. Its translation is CASSSSWGRADTQYF.

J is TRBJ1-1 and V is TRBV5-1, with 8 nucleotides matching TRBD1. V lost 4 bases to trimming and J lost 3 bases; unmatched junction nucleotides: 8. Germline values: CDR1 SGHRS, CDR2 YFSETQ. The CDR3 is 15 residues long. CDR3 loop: CASSRTGLKDTEAFF. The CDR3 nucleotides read TGCGCCAGCAGCAGGACAGGGCTGAAGGACACTGAAGCTTTCTTT.

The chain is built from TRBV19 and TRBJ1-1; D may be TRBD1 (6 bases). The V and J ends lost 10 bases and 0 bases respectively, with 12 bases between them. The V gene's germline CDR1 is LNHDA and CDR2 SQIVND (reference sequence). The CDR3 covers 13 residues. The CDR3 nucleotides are TGTGCCACAAAGGACAGTCTGAACACTGAAGCTTTCTTT. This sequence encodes CATKDSLNTEAFF.

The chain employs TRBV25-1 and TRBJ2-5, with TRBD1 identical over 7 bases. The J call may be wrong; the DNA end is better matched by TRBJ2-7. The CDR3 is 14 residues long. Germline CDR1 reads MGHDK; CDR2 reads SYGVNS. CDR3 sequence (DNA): TGTGCCAGCAGATCTGACAGGGCACCCTACGAGCAGTACTTC. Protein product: CASRSDRAPYEQYF.

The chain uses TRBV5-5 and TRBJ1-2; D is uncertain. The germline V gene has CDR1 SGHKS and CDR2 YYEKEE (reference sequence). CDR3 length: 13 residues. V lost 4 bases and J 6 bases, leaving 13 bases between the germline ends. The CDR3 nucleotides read TGTGCCAGCAGCCGAGGGCAGGTAGATGGCTACACCTTC. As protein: CASSRGQVDGYTF. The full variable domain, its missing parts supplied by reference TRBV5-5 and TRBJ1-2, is DAGVTQSPTHLIKTRGQQVTLRCSPISGHKSVSWYQQVLGQGPQFIFQYYEKEERGRGNFPDRFSARQFPNYSSELNVNALLLGDSALYLCASSRGQVDGYTFGSGTRLTVV.

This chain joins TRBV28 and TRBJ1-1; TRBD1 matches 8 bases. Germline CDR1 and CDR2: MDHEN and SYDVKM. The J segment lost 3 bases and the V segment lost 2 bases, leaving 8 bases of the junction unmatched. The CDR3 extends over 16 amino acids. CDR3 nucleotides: TGTGCCAGCAGTTTAGGGCCAGGGGGCGTTCACACTGAAGCTTTCTTT. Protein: CASSLGPGGVHTEAFF.

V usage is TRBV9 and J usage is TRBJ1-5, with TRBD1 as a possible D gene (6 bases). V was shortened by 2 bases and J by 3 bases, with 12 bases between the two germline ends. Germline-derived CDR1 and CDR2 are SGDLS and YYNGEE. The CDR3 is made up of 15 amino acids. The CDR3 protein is CASSVEGGVNQPQHF. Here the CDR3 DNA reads TGTGCCAGCAGCGTGGAGGGGGGGGTCAATCAGCCCCAGCATTTT.

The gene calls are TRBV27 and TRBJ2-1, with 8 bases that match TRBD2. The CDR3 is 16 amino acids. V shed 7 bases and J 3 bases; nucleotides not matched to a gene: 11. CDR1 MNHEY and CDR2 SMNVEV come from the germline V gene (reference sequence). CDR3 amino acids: CASTPRAGGLYNEQFF. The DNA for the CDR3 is TGTGCCAGCACCCCACGGGCGGGAGGACTCTACAATGAGCAGTTCTTC.

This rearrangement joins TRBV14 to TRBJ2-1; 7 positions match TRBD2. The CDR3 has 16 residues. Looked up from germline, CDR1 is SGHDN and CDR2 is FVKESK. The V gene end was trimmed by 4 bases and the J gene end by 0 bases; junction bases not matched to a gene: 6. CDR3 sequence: CASSPRGRDSYNEQFF. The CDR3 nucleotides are TGTGCCAGCAGCCCCAGAGGGAGGGACTCCTACAATGAGCAGTTCTTC.

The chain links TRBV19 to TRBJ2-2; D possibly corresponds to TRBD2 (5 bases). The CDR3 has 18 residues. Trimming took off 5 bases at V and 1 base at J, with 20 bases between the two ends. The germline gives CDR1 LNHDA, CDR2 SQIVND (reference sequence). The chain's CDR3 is CASSPLLMEAGNTGELFF. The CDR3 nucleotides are TGTGCCAGTAGTCCCCTCCTGATGGAGGCTGGGAACACCGGGGAGCTGTTTTTT.

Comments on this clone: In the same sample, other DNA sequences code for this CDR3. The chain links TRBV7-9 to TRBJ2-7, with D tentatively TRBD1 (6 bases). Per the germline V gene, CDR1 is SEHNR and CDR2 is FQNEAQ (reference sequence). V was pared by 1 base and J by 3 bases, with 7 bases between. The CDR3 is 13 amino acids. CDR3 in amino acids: CASSLGGGYEQYF. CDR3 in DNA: TGTGCCAGCAGCTTAGGAGGGGGCTACGAGCAGTACTTC.

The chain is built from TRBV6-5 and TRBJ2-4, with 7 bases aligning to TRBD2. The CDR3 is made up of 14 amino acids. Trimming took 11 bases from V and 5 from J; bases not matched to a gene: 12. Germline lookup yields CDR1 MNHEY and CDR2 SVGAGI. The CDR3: CAAGEAGEENIQYF. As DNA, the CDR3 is TGTGCCGCGGGAGAGGCGGGAGAAGAAAACATTCAGTACTTC.

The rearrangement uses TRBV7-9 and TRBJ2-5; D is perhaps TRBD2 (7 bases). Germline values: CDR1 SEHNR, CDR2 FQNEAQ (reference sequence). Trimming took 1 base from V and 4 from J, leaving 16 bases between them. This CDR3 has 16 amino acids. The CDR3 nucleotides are TGTGCCAGCAGCTTAGTCCGGGGGGCCGAACGAGAGACCCAGTACTTC. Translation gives CASSLVRGAERETQYF.

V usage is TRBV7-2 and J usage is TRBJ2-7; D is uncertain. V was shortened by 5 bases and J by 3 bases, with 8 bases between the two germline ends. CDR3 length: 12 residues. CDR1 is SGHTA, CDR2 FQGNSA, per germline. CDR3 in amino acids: CASSHPGYEQYF. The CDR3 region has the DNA TGTGCCAGCAGCCATCCGGGCTACGAGCAGTACTTC.

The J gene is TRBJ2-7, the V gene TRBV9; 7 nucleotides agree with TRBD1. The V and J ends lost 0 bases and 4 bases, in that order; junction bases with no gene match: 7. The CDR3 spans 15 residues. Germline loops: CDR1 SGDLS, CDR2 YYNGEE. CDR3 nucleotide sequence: TGTGCCAGCAGCGTAGGACAGGGACCACGGTACGAGCAGTACTTC. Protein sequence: CASSVGQGPRYEQYF.

CDR3 residues: CSASRSEQFF. CDR3 in DNA: TGCAGTGCTAGCCGGTCTGAGCAGTTCTTC. The rearrangement joins TRBV20-1 to TRBJ2-1; D uncertain. Germline loops: CDR1 DFQATT, CDR2 SNEGSKA (reference sequence). This CDR3 has 10 amino acids. Trimming removed 3 bases from V and 9 bases from J, with 6 bases in between.